The entry that follows covers one T cell receptor (beta chain) sequence. No antigen is known for it. These data originate in a study of T cells in tuberculosis. Study-wide results and limits: Smaller alpha distances in active tuberculosis partly reflected shorter CDR3-alpha lengths.

Germline CDR1 and CDR2: LNHDA and SQIVND (reference sequence). V lost 10 bases and J lost 0; bases outside the gene matches: 11. The CDR3 has 15 residues. The data were produced by immunoSEQ multiplex PCR, yet TCRdb's version contains in-frame clones alone and is incomplete. This sample has roughly 45,000 clones, with 90% to 95% found just once. V usage is TRBV19 and J usage is TRBJ1-1; 7 bases align to TRBD1. Sequences were obtained from PBMCs. This TCR was sampled from a donor aged 10-35 years with latent tuberculosis or without tuberculosis infection. Some clones in this sample may be carry-over from other donors' samples. CDR3 coding DNA: TGTGCCACCGCCCAGGGGGACCTCATGAACACTGAAGCTTTCTTT. As protein: CATAQGDLMNTEAFF. Full variable domain (remainder filled in from reference TRBV19 and TRBJ1-1): DGGITQSPKYLFRKEGQNVTLSCEQNLNHDAMYWYRQDPGQGLRLIYYSQIVNDFQKGDIAEGYSVSREKKESFPLTVTSAQKNPTAFYLCATAQGDLMNTEAFFGQGTRLTVV.